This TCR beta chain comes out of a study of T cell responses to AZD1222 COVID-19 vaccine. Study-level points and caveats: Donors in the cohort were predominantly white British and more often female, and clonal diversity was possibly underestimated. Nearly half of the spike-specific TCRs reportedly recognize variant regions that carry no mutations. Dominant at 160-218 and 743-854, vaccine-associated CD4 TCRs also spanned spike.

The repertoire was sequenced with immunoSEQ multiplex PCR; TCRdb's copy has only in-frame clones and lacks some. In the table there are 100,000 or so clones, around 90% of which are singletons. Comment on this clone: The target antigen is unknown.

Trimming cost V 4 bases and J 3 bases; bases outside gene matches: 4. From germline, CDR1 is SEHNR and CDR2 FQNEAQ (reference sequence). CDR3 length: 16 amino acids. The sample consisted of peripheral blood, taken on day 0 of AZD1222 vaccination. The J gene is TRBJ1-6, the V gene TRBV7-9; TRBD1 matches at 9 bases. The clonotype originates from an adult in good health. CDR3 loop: CASSSGTGFYNSPLHF. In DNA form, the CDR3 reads TGTGCCAGCAGCTCCGGGACAGGGTTCTATAATTCACCCCTCCACTTT.